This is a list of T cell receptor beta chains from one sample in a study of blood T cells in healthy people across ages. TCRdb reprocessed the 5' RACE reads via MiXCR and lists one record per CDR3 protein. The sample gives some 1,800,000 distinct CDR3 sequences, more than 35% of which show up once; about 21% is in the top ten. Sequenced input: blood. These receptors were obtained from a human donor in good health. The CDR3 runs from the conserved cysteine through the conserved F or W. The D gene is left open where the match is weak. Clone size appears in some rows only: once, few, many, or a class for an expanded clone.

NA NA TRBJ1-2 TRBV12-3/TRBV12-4 TGTGCCAGCACCTTGGCGGGGGGAGAGGGAAGCTACACCTTC CASTLAGGEGSYTF
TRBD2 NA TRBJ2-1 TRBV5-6 TGTGCCAGCAGCCTGGGACTAGCGGGGGGGAAAAAATACAATGAGCAGTTCTTC CASSLGLAGGKKYNEQFF
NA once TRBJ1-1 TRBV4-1 TGCGCCAGCAGCCAAGCCGACAGTAGGAACACTGAAGCTTTCTTT CASSQADSRNTEAFF
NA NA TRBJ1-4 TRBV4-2 TGTGCCAGCTCCGATGGACAGATTAATGAAAAACTGTTTTTT CASSDGQINEKLFF
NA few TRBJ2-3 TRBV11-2 TGTGCCAGCAGCTCGTCCTGGGCTAGCACAGATACGCAGTATTTT CASSSSWASTDTQYF
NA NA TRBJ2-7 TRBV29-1 TGCAGCGTTGATGGTGAAGGGGGCGAGCAGTACTTC CSVDGEGGEQYF
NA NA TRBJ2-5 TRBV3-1 TGTGCCAGCAGCCAAGGAGACAGGAGCCAAGAGACCCAGTACTTC CASSQGDRSQETQYF
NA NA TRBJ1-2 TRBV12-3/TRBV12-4 TGTGCCAGCAGTCTACGGGCCTCGCTTGGGCACACCTTC CASSLRASLGHTF
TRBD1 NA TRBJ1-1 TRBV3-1 TGTGCCAGCAGCCAAGATGCGGGGACAGATTTGAACACTGAAGCTTTCTTT CASSQDAGTDLNTEAFF
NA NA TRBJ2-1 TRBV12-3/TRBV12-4 TGTGCCAGCACCCTCCTGACTGGGTACAACAATGAGCAGTTCTTC CASTLLTGYNNEQFF
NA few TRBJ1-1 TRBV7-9 TGTGCCAGCAGCTCAGGGACGCGAGGGGAGGGTGAAGCTTTCTTT CASSSGTRGEGEAFF
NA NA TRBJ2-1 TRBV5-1 TGCGCCAGCAGCCAAGGGCGGGACGGGCCTCGGAATGAGCAGTTCTTC CASSQGRDGPRNEQFF
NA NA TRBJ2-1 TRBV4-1 TGCGCCAGCAGCTCCCCCGGTGGGCTCTCCTTAGACAATGAGCAGTTCTTC CASSSPGGLSLDNEQFF
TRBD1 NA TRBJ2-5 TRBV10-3 TGTGCCATCAGCAACAATCAGGGGGCCGGGGAGACCCAGTACTTC CAISNNQGAGETQYF
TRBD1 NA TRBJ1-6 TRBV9 TGTGCCAGCAGCTGGGGGACAGATGATTCACCCCTCCACTTT CASSWGTDDSPLHF
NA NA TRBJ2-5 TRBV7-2 TGTGCCAGCAGCTTAGCCGGCAGGGGATCGGAGACCCAGTACTTC CASSLAGRGSETQYF
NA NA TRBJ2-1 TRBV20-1 TGCAGTGCTAGAGTATTACGGGACTCCACCTACAATGAGCAGTTCTTC CSARVLRDSTYNEQFF
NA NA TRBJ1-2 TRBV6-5 TGTGCCAGCAGTTACTCGATCACAGGAGGAACGTATGGCTACACCTTC CASSYSITGGTYGYTF
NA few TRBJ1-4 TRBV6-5 TGTGCCAGCAGTTACTCGATAGGTACCGCAACTAATGAAAAACTGTTTTTT CASSYSIGTATNEKLFF
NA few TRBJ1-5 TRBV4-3 TGCGCCAGCAGCCAAGATTATAGGCTGCCCACTCAGCCCCAGCATTTT CASSQDYRLPTQPQHF
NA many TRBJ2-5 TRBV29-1 TGCAGCGTTGAAGGGGATAGGGCTAAGACCCAGTACTTC CSVEGDRAKTQYF
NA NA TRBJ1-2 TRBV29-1 TGCAGCGTTGGGCCCGTGGCGGCTGACTATGGCTACACCTTC CSVGPVAADYGYTF
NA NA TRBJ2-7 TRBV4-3 TGCGCCAGCAGCCAAGAGGGGGGGGACACCTACGAGCAGTACTTC CASSQEGGDTYEQYF
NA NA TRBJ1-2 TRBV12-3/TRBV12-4 TGTGCCAGCAGTCCTACCCTAGGGACATTATCGGCCGGCTACACCTTC CASSPTLGTLSAGYTF
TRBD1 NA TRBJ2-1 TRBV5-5 TGTGCCAGCAGCTGGCAGGGGGCTTCCTACAATGAGCAGTTCTTC CASSWQGASYNEQFF
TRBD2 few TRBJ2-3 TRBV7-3 TGTGCCAGCAGCTTAACGTCAAGGACTAGCGGCACAGATACGCAGTATTTT CASSLTSRTSGTDTQYF
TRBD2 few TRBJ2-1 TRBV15 TGTGCCACCAGCAGAGTGGGACTAGCGGGGGGGTTAATTCCCTCCTACAATGAGCAGTTCTTC CATSRVGLAGGLIPSYNEQFF
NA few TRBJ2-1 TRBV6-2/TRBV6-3 TGTGCCAGCACCCAGAATGGGGGCCCCTACAATGAGCAGTTCTTC CASTQNGGPYNEQFF
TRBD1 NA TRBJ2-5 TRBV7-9 TGTGCCAGCAGCTATGGAGGACAGGGGTCCGAGACCCAGTACTTC CASSYGGQGSETQYF
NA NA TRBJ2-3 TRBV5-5 TGTGCCAGCAGCTTGGATCTGGTAATCACAGATACGCAGTATTTT CASSLDLVITDTQYF
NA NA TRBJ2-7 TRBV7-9 TGTGCCAGCAGCCTAGAAGAGATCTCCTACGAGCAGTACTTC CASSLEEISYEQYF
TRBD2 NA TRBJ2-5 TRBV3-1 TGTGCCAGCAGCCAGACTAGCGAACAAGAGACCCAGTACTTC CASSQTSEQETQYF
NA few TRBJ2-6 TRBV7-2 TGTGCCAGCAGTTACTCTGCAGGGGAAGGGGCCAACGTCCTGACTTTC CASSYSAGEGANVLTF
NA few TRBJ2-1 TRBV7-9 TGTGCCAGCAGCTTAGGGTCAGGAGATTGGAATGAGCAGTTCTTC CASSLGSGDWNEQFF
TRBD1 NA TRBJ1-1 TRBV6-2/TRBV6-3 TGTGCCAGCACCCTACGACAGGGGGTGAACACTGAAGCTTTCTTT CASTLRQGVNTEAFF
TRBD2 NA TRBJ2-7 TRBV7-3 TGTGCCGGCAGCAGTAGCGGGGGTGCGGACTACGAGCAGTACTTC CAGSSSGGADYEQYF
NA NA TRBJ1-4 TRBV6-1 TGTGCCAGCAGTGAACTGAGTGCAACTAATGAAAAACTGTTTTTT CASSELSATNEKLFF
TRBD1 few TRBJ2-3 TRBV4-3 TGCGCCAGCAGCCAAGGTGGGACAGGAAAATTGAGCACAGATACGCAGTATTTT CASSQGGTGKLSTDTQYF
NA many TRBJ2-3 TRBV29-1 TGCAGCGTTGAAGATACCCAGGCGTCCTACACAGATACGCAGTATTTT CSVEDTQASYTDTQYF
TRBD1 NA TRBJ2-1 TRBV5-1 TGCGCCAGCAGCGACAGGGTCATAAATGAGCAGTTCTTC CASSDRVINEQFF
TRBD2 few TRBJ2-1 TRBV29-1 TGCAGCGTTGAAGATATCGGACTAGCGGGAACCTACAATGAGCAGTTCTTC CSVEDIGLAGTYNEQFF
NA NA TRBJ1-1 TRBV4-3 TGCGCCAGCAGCCAAGTTCCACCAAGGGACACTGAAGCTTTCTTT CASSQVPPRDTEAFF